What follows are 3 T cell receptor beta chains derived from one specimen sequenced in a study of blood T cell repertoires in COVID-19. Some clones are missing from TCRdb's copy, which holds only in-frame ones; the method was immunoSEQ multiplex PCR. The repertoire holds about 220,000 clones, with around 75% as singletons. Sequencing input: peripheral blood. Receptors originate from a human donor in a cohort sampled during active COVID-19.

In regard to this clone: The junction shows a germline mismatch at one end, possibly a read error. The rearrangement uses TRBV30 and TRBJ2-1; a weak D match, TRBD2 (6 bases). In germline, CDR1 is GTSNPN, CDR2 SVGIG (reference sequence). The length of the CDR3 is 14 residues. CDR3 protein: CAWREGTGWENPVF. The CDR3, as DNA: TGTGCCTGGAGGGAGGGGACCGGGTGGGAGAATCCGGTCTTC.

The chain employs TRBV27 and TRBJ2-7, with 9 positions matching TRBD1. Germline V gene sequence: CDR1 MNHEY, CDR2 SMNVEV (reference sequence). CDR3 length equals 16 residues. Trimming cost V 4 bases and J 3 bases; bases outside gene matches: 10. The DNA for the CDR3 is TGTGCCAGCAGTTCGGGTTACAGGGGGCTTTTCTACGAGCAGTACTTC. It codes for CASSSGYRGLFYEQYF.

The gene calls are TRBV6-2 or TRBV6-3 and TRBJ1-2; D gene ambiguous. Trimming removed 0 bases from V and 0 bases from J, with 2 bases in between. The CDR3 length is 13 residues. From germline, CDR1 is MNHEY and CDR2 SVGEGT. The CDR3 DNA is TGTGCCAGCAGTTACTCCTCTAACTATGGCTACACCTTC. As protein: CASSYSSNYGYTF.